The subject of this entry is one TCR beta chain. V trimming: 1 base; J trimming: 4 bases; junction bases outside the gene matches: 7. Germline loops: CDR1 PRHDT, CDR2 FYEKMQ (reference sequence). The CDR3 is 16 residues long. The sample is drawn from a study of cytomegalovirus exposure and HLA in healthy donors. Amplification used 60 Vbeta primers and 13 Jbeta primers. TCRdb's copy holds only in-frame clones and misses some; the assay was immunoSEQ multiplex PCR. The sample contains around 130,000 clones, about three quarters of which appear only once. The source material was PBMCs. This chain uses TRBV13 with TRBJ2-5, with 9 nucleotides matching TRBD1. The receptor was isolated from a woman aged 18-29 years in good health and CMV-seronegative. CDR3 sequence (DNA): TGTGCCAGCAGCTTAGCCGGGACAGGGTTCGGAGAGACCCAGTACTTC. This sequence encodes CASSLAGTGFGETQYF.